This TCR beta chain stems from a study of blood T cell repertoires in COVID-19. As for the study in general: Sample material is recorded as cDNA or gDNA derived from T cells, B-cell-depleted T cells, or PBMCs.

The germline V gene has CDR1 GTSNPN and CDR2 SVGIG (reference sequence). This CDR3 has 15 amino acids. V lost 3 bases to trimming and J lost 1 base, with 15 bases between them. Assay used: immunoSEQ multiplex PCR; TCRdb lists only in-frame clones, some missing. Among some 270,000 clones listed, around 85% were seen once. This TCR came from a human donor with COVID-19, enrolled during active disease. The donor label of this sample is uncertain. J is TRBJ1-1 and V is TRBV30; D might be TRBD1 (6 bases). Sequenced sample: peripheral blood. CDR3 DNA sequence: TGTGCCTGGAGAGGGCACAGGGTCGAGAACACTGAAGCTTTCTTT. Translating gives CAWRGHRVENTEAFF.